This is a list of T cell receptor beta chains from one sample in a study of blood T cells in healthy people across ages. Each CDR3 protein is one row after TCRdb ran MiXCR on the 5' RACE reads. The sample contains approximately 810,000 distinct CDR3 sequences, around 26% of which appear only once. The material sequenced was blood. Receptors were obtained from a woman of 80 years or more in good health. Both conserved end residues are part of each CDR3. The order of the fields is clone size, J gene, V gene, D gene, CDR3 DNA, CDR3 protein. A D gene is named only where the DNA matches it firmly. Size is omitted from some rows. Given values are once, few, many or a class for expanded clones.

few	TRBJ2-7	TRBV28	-	TGTGCCAGCAGTTTGGTGGAGGGCCGGCAGTACTTC	CASSLVEGRQYF
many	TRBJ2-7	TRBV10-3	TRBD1	TGTGCCATCAGCCCCGACAGGGGCTCCTACGAGCAGTACTTC	CAISPDRGSYEQYF
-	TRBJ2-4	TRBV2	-	TGTGCCAGCAGTGCACCCCTAGGCAAAAACATTCAGTACTTC	CASSAPLGKNIQYF
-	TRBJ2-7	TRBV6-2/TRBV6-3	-	TGTGCCAGCAGTGTGGAGAGCGGAAAATTTACCTACGAGCAGTACTTC	CASSVESGKFTYEQYF
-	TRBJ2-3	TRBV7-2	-	TGTGCCAGCAGCGAGGACCCCCGGGACGGAATCACAGATACGCAGTATTTT	CASSEDPRDGITDTQYF
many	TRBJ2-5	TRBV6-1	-	TGTGCCAGCAGTATAAGCGCTCGCGAGACCCAGTACTTC	CASSISARETQYF
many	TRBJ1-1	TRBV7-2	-	TGTGCCAGCAGCCCCGGACGGGTTAGGGTGAACACTGAAGCTTTCTTT	CASSPGRVRVNTEAFF
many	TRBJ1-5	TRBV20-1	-	TGCAGTGCTAGAGATATCAAGTTTAGCAATCAGCCCCAGCATTTT	CSARDIKFSNQPQHF
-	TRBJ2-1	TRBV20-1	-	TGCAGTGCTAGAGATTTGGAGGCACTAGCAGGTCGTGATGAGCAGTTCTTC	CSARDLEALAGRDEQFF
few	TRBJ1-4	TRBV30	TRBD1	TGTGCCTGGAGCAGACAGGGAGCAACTAATGAAAAACTGTTTTTT	CAWSRQGATNEKLFF
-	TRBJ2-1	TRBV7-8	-	TGTGCCAGCAGCTCTTGGGATCGAGGAGAGCAGTTCTTC	CASSSWDRGEQFF
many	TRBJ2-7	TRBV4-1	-	TGCGCCAGCAGCCCGACCACGCAGGGGTCCTACGAGCAGTACTTC	CASSPTTQGSYEQYF
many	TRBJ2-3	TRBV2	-	TGTGCCAGCAGGTTAGCCGAAACCACAGATACGCAGTATTTT	CASRLAETTDTQYF
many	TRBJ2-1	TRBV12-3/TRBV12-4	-	TGTGCCAGCAGTTTATCCCAGGGGTACTATGAGCAGTTCTTC	CASSLSQGYYEQFF
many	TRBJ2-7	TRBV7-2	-	TGTGCCAGCAGCCAGGGTGGCGGGATTTCCTACGAGCAGTACTTC	CASSQGGGISYEQYF
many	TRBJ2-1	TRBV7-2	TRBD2	TGTGCCAGCAGCCCTGGACTAGCGGGGGGGACTTACAATGAGCAGTTCTTC	CASSPGLAGGTYNEQFF
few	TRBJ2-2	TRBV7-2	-	TGTGCCAGCAGCTTATCCGGGACATTAGAGCCCGGGGAGCTGTTTTTT	CASSLSGTLEPGELFF
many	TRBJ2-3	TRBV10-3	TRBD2	TGTGCCACGTCGTCTTCTAGCGGGGACACAGATACGCAGTATTTT	CATSSSSGDTDTQYF
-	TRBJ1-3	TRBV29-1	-	TGCAGCGCCCTGACGTACGTCTCTGGAAACACCATATATTTT	CSALTYVSGNTIYF
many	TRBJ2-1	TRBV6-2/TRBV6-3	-	TGTGCCAGCAGTTACGTCGGGGTTGGGACTCAGTTCTTC	CASSYVGVGTQFF
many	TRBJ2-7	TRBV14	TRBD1	TGTGCCAGCAGCCAAAACAGGGGGCCCCATGAGCAGTACTTC	CASSQNRGPHEQYF
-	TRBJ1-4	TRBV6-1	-	TGTGCCAGCAGTGGGGTTCGACCTAATGAAAAACTGTTTTTT	CASSGVRPNEKLFF
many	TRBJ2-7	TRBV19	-	TGTGCCAGTAGTATACAAGGATTGGGCTCCTACGAGCAGTACTTC	CASSIQGLGSYEQYF
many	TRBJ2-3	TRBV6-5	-	TGTGCCAGCAGTTATTCGGGACTTTTTACAGATACGCAGTATTTT	CASSYSGLFTDTQYF
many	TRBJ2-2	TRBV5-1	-	TGCGCCAGCAGCTCGACGGATACAGGGCCCACCGGGGAGCTGTTTTTT	CASSSTDTGPTGELFF
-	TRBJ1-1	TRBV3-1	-	TGTGCCAGCAGCCAAGGGGGGGTGGGGGGCACTGAAGCTTTCTTT	CASSQGGVGGTEAFF
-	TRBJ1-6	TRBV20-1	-	TGCAGTGCTAGGGAACAGGGCGGGGGCTCACCCCTCCACTTT	CSAREQGGGSPLHF
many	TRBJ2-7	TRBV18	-	TGTGCCAGCTCACCAAATCCATTTCCTCCCTACGAGCAGTACTTC	CASSPNPFPPYEQYF
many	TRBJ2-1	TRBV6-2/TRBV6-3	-	TGTGCCAGCAGTTCCCCAGGGAGATTTGGCTCCTACAATGAGCAGTTCTTC	CASSSPGRFGSYNEQFF
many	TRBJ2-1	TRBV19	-	TGTGCCAGTAGCCCCGACCCGACTAAGCAGTTCTTC	CASSPDPTKQFF
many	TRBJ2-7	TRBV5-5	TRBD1	TGTGCCAGCAGCCCTCGAGGGTCCCAGGGGGCGTATGCGTACTTC	CASSPRGSQGAYAYF
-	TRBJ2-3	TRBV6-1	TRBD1	TGTGCCAGCAGTGAGACAGGGGCGGACACAGATACGCAGTATTTT	CASSETGADTDTQYF
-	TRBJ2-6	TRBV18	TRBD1	TGTGCCAGCCTCATCCGGGACAGCCACCTGACTTTC	CASLIRDSHLTF
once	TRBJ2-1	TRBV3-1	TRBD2	TGTGCCAGCAGTCAAGATTCGGGGACTAGCTACAATGAGCAGTTCTTC	CASSQDSGTSYNEQFF
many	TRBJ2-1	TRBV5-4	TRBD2	TGTGCCAGCAGCCGGGGGGTAGCGGGGGGCCAAGGGGATGAGCAGTTCTTC	CASSRGVAGGQGDEQFF
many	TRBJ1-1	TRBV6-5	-	TGTGCCAGCAGACAGGCCTTGAACACTGAAGCTTTCTTT	CASRQALNTEAFF
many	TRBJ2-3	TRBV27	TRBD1	TGTGCCAGCAGTTCGGACAGGAATGATGAGGGCGCAGATACGCAGTATTTT	CASSSDRNDEGADTQYF
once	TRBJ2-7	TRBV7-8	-	TGTGCCAGCAGCTTAGCGACGGGGAACCACGGGCAGTACTTC	CASSLATGNHGQYF
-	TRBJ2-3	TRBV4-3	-	TGCGCCAGCAGCCGGGTAGGGGGCGGGATAGATACGCAGTATTTT	CASSRVGGGIDTQYF
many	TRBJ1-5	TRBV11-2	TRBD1	TGTGCCAGGATTTACAGGGGTGGCAATCAGCCCCAGCATTTT	CARIYRGGNQPQHF
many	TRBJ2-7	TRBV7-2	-	TGTGCCAGCAGCCCTAAAGGGGCAGGGAGATACGAGCAGTACTTC	CASSPKGAGRYEQYF
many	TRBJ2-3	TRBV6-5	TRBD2	TGTGCCAGCTCCCAGAAGGCTAGCGGGGTCGTTCGCACAGATACGCAGTATTTT	CASSQKASGVVRTDTQYF
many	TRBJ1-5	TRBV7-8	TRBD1	TGTGCCAGCAGCCCAGATATCAGACAGGGAGTTCAGCCCCAGCATTTT	CASSPDIRQGVQPQHF
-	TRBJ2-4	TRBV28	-	TGTGCCAGCAGTGGGGGATACAAAAACATTCAGTACTTC	CASSGGYKNIQYF
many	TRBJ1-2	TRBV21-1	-	TGTGCCAGCAGGGCGGGACGGCCCTTCAGCTACACCTTC	CASRAGRPFSYTF
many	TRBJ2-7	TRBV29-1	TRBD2	TGCAGCGTCGCTACTAGCGGGGGAGGCGAGCAGTACTTC	CSVATSGGGEQYF
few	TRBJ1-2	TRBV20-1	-	TGCAGTGCTCCGGGGCAGACACTTACTAACTATGGCTACACCTTC	CSAPGQTLTNYGYTF
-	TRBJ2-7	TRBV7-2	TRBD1	TGTGCCAGCAGCTTAGTAAAGGGGGCAAGCGAGCAGTACTTC	CASSLVKGASEQYF
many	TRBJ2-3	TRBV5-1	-	TGCGCCAGCAGCTTTGGTGGGAGGGGGTCAGATACGCAGTATTTT	CASSFGGRGSDTQYF
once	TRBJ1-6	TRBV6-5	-	TGTGCCAGCCGGGGTCCTCACCCTTCACCCCTCCACTTT	CASRGPHPSPLHF
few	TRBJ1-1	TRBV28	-	TGTGCCAGCAGTTTAATTGATGGTGAGGCTTTCTTT	CASSLIDGEAFF
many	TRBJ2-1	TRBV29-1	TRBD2	TGCAGCGTTGTGCGGGGGGGCTGGAATGAGCAGTTCTTC	CSVVRGGWNEQFF
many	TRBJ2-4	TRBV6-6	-	TGTGCCAGCAGTTACGCCAGAGGGAAACAGGGTGACATTCAGTACTTC	CASSYARGKQGDIQYF
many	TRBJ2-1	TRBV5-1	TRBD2	TGCGCCAGCAGCTTGGGACTAGCGGGGGGACATGAGCAGTTCTTC	CASSLGLAGGHEQFF
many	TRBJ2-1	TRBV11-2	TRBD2	TGTGCCAGCAGCTTACAGCGGGGGCCCTACAATGAGCAGTTCTTC	CASSLQRGPYNEQFF
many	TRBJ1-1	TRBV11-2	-	TGTGCCAGCAGCTCGGAGGGAAGATGGAACACTGAAGCTTTCTTT	CASSSEGRWNTEAFF
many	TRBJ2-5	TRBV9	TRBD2	TGTGCCAGCAGCGTACTTGGGGGGGGGCAAGAGACCCAGTACTTC	CASSVLGGGQETQYF
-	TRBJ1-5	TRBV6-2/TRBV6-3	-	TGTGCCAGCACCCAGGGTAATAGCAATCAGCCCCAGCATTTT	CASTQGNSNQPQHF
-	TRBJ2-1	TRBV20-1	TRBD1	TGCAGTGCTCACCAATACAGGGGCAATGAGCAGTTCTTC	CSAHQYRGNEQFF